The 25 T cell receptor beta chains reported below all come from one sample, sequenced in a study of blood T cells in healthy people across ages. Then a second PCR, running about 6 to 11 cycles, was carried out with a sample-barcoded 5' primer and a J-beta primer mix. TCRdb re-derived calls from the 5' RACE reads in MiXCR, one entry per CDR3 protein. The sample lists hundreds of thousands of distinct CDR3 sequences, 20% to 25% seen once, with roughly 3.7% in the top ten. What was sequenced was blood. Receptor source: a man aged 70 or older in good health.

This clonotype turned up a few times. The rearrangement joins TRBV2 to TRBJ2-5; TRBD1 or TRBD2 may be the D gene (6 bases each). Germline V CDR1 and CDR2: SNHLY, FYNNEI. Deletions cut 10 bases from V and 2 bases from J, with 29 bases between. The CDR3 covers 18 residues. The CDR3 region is CATSSGGLLGHEQETQYF. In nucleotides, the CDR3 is TGTGCCACCTCGAGTGGGGGGCTTCTGGGACACGAGCAAGAGACCCAGTACTTC.

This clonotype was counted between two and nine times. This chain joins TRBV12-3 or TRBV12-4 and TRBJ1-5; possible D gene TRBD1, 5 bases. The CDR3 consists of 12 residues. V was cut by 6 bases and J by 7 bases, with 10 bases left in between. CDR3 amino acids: CASRGVRQPQHF. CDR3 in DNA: TGTGCCAGCAGAGGGGTTCGCCAGCCCCAGCATTTT.

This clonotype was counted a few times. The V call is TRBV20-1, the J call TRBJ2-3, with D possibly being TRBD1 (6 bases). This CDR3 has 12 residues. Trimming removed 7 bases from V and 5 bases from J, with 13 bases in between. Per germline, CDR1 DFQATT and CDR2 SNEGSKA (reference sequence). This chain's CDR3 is CSVQGTVDTQYF. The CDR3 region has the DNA TGCAGTGTACAGGGTACCGTAGATACGCAGTATTTT.

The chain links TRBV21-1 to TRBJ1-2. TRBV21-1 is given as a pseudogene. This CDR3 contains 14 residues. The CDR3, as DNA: TGTGCCAGCAGCAAGGAACCGGGACTAATCTGCTACACCTTC. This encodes CASSKEPGLICYTF.

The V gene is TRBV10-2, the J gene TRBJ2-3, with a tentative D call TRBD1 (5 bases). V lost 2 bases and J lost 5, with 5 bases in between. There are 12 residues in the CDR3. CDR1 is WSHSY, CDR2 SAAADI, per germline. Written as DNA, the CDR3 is TGCGCCAGCAGTGAGAGGGGAGATACGCAGTATTTT. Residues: CASSERGDTQYF.

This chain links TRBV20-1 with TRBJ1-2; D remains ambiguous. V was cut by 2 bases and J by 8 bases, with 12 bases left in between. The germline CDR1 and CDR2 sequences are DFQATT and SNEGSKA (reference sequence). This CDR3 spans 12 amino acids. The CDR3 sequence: CSARLMPEGYTF. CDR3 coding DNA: TGCAGTGCTAGACTAATGCCGGAAGGCTACACCTTC.

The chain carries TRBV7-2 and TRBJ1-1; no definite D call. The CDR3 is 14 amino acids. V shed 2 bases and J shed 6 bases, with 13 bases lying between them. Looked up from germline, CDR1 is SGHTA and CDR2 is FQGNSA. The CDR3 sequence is CASSLSPSWAEAFF. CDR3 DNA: TGTGCCAGCAGCTTAAGCCCCTCCTGGGCTGAAGCTTTCTTT.

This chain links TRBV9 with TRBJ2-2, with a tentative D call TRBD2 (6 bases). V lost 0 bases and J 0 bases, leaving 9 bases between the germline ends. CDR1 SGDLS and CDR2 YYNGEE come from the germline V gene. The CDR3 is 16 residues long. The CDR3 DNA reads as TGTGCCAGCAGCGTAGTTGGCGGGGCGAACACCGGGGAGCTGTTTTTT. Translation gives CASSVVGGANTGELFF.

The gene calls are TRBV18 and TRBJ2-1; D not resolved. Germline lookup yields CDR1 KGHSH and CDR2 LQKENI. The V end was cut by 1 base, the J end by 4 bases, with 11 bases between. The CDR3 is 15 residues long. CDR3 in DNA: TGTGCCAGCTCACCACGATCCACTGAGTACAATGAGCAGTTCTTC. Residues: CASSPRSTEYNEQFF.

Here the CDR3 reads CASSVGGQEEDTQYF. The CDR3 coding sequence is TGTGCCAGCAGCGTAGGAGGACAGGAGGAAGATACGCAGTATTTT. The rearrangement joins TRBV9 to TRBJ2-3; the match to TRBD1 covers 7 bases. This CDR3 is built from 15 residues. J was trimmed by 5 bases and V by 0 bases; bases with no gene match: 6. Germline V gives CDR1 SGDLS, CDR2 YYNGEE.

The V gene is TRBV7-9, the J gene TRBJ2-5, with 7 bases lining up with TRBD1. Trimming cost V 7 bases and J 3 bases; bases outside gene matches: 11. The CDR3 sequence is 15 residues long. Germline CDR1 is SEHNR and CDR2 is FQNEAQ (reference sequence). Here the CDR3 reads CASIDSRQGEETQYF. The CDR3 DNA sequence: TGTGCCAGCATCGACTCTCGGCAGGGGGAAGAGACCCAGTACTTC.

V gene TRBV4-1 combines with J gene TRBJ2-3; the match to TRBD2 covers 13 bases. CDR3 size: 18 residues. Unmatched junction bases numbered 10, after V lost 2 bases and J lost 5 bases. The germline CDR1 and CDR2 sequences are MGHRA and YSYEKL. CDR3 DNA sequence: TGCGCCAGCAGCCAAAAACCTGGGACTAGCGGGATATTAGATACGCAGTATTTT. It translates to CASSQKPGTSGILDTQYF.

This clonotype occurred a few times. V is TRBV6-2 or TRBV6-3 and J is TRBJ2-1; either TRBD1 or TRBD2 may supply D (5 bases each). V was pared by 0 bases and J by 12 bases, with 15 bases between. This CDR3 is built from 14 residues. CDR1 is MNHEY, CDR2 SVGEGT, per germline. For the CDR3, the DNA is TGTGCCAGCAGTTACTCGTTACGGGGCGATCGGCAGTTCTTC. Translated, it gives CASSYSLRGDRQFF.

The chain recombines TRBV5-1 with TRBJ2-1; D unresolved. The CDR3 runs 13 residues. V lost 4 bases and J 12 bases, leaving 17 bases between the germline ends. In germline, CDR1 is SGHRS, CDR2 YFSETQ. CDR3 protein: CASSADNLLRQFF. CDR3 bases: TGCGCCAGCAGCGCAGATAACTTACTCCGGCAGTTCTTC.

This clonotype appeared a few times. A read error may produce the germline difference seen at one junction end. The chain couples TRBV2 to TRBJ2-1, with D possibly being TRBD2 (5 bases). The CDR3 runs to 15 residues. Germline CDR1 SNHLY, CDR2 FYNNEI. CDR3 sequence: CASSEMGSSYNGQFF. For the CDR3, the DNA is TGTGCCAGCAGTGAAATGGGGAGCTCCTACAATGGGCAGTTCTTC.

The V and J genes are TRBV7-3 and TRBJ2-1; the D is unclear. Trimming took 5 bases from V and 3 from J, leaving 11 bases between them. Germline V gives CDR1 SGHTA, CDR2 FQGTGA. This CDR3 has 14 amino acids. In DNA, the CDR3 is TGTGCCAGCAGCCTGACTCCAGACTACAATGAGCAGTTCTTC. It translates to CASSLTPDYNEQFF.

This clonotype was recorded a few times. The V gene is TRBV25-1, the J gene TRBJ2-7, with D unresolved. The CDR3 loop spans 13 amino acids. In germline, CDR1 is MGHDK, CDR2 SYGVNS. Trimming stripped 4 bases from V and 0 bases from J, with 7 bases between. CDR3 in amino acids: CASSGVTSYEQYF. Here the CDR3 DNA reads TGTGCCAGCAGTGGGGTGACCTCCTACGAGCAGTACTTC.

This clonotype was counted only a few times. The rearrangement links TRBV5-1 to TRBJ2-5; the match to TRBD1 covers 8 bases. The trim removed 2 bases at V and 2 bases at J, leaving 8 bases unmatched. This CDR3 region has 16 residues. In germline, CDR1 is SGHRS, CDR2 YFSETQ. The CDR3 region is CASSFQGAIGQETQYF. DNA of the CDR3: TGCGCCAGCAGCTTCCAGGGGGCTATAGGTCAAGAGACCCAGTACTTC.

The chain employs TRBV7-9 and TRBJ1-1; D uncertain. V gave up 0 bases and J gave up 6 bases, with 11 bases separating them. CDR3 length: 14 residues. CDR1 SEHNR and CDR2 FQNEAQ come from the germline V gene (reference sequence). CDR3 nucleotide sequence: TGTGCCAGCAGCTTAGCGAGTGAGACCCCTGAAGCTTTCTTT. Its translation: CASSLASETPEAFF.

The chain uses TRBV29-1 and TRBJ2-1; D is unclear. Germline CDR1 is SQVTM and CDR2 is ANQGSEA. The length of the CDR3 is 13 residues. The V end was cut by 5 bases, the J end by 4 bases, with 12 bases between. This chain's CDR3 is CSVSTGTYNEQFF. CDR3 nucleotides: TGCAGCGTTTCGACCGGAACTTACAATGAGCAGTTCTTC.

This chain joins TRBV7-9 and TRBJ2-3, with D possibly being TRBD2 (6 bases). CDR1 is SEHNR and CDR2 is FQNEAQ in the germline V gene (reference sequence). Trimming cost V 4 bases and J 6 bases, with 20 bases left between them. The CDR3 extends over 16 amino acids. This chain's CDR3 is CASSSPGSGPPDTQYF. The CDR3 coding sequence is TGTGCCAGCAGCTCCCCGGGCAGCGGGCCTCCGGATACGCAGTATTTT.

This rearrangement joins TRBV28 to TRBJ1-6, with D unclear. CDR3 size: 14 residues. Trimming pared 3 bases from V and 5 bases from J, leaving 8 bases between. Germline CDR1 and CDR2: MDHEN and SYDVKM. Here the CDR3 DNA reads TGTGCCAGCAGTTTTTCCGTTGATAATTCACCCCTCCACTTT. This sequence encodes CASSFSVDNSPLHF.

CDR3 amino acids: CASMYGVGTEAFF. As DNA, the CDR3 is TGCGCCAGCATGTACGGTGTGGGCACTGAAGCTTTCTTT. The chain links TRBV5-1 to TRBJ1-1; D gene unclear. Trimming left V 6 bases short and J 4 bases short, with 13 bases between. CDR3 length equals 13 residues. The germline V gene has CDR1 SGHRS and CDR2 YFSETQ.

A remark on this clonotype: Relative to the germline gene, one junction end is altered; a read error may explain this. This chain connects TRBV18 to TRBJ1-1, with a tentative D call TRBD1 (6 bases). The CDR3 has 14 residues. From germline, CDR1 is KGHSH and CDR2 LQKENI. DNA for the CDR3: TGTGCCAACTCACCCGGACAGAAAAACACTGAAGCTTTCTTT. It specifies CANSPGQKNTEAFF.

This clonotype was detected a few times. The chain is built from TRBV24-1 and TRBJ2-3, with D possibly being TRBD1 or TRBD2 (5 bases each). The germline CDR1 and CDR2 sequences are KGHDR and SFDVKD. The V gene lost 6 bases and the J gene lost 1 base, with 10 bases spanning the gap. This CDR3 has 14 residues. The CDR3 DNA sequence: TGTGCCACCAGTAAGGGACCCGGCACAGATACGCAGTATTTT. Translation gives CATSKGPGTDTQYF.